This T cell receptor (beta chain) was retrieved from a study of T-cell reconstitution after alpha-beta-depleted transplantation in children. V shed 6 bases, J shed 7 bases, and the junction held 11 bases outside the gene matches. This CDR3 is built from 15 residues. Preparation of the TCRbeta library involved a method that used unique molecular identifiers. TCRdb independently ran MiXCR on the PCR reads; one entry per CDR3 protein. The data contain roughly 350,000 distinct CDR3 sequences, about a tenth of them singletons. The J gene is TRBJ2-3, the V gene TRBV12-3 or TRBV12-4; 9 bases match TRBD1. The receptor comes from a human donor who donated a stem cell graft to a child with acute lymphoblastic leukemia. Sequencing used PBMCs from the stem cell graft donor, obtained from the stem cell graft. The CDR3 loop reads CASRGRDRESNTQYF. CDR3 DNA: TGTGCCAGCAGGGGCCGGGACAGGGAGTCAAATACGCAGTATTTT.